The present T cell receptor (beta chain) was sequenced within a study of T cell repertoires in cytomegalovirus infection. The overall study: Recently described HLA-C-restricted plus well-studied HLA-B-restricted CMV epitopes were used. CMV infection plus the matching HLA type was flagged by public TCR beta signatures. Overall study findings and caveats: Summed frequency of shared TCR beta families picked out CMV carriers who also had the relevant HLA. Dominating the ex vivo response were HLA-C-restricted CMV-specific TCR beta clonotypes.

With 5 bases removed from V and 0 bases from J, the gap between germline ends came to 16 bases. The CDR3 loop spans 17 amino acids. Germline loops: CDR1 SEHNR, CDR2 FQNEAQ (reference sequence). Only a few counts were recorded for this clonotype. Antigen: not known. TCRdb called the reads again in MiXCR, with one record for every CDR3 protein. The table lists about a million distinct CDR3 sequences, roughly a third of them singletons, with roughly an eighth in the top ten. Sequenced here: cultured CD8+ T cells from PBMCs, sampled from culture after CMV antigen stimulation. The sequence came from a human donor in good health (CMV status not recorded). Some clones in this sample may be carry-over from other donors' samples. The chain joins TRBV7-9 to TRBJ2-2; D might be TRBD1 (5 bases). This CDR3 is CASSRDPTDTNTGELFF. In DNA form, the CDR3 reads TGTGCCAGCAGCCGTGACCCGACAGATACGAACACCGGGGAGCTGTTTTTT.